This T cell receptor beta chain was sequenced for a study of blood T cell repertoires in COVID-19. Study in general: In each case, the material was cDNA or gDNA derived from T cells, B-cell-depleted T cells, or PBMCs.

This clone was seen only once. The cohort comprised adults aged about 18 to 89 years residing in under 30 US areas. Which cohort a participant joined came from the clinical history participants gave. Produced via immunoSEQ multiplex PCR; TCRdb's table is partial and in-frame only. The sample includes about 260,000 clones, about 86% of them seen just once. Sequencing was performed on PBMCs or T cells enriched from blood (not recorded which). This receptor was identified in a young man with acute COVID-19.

In DNA form, the CDR3 reads TGTGCCAGTAGTCCGTCACTCACTGAAGCTTTCTTT. It specifies CASSPSLTEAFF. The gene calls are TRBV19 and TRBJ1-1; D unresolved. Trimming stripped 5 bases from V and 4 bases from J, with 8 bases between. Germline lookup yields CDR1 LNHDA and CDR2 SQIVND (reference sequence). The CDR3 has 12 amino acids.